Listed here are 3 T cell receptor beta chains from one sample, sequenced in a study of T cell repertoires in cytomegalovirus infection. From the reads, TCRdb called clonotypes with MiXCR, one entry per CDR3 protein. The sample yields under 95,000 distinct CDR3 sequences, approximately 3.6% seen once. The sample comprised PBMCs. The receptor source for this set is a human donor in good health (CMV status not recorded). Some clones in this sample may be carry-over from other donors' samples.

This clonotype was observed many times. The rearrangement joins TRBV4-3 to TRBJ2-1, with 9 bases fitting TRBD1. Trimming took 6 bases from V and 10 from J; bases not matched to a gene: 16. Germline CDR1 is LGHNA and CDR2 is YSLEER. This CDR3 region has 16 residues. CDR3 loop: CASRPSGTGLVREQFF. The CDR3, as DNA: TGCGCCAGCAGACCCTCCGGGACAGGGTTGGTTCGGGAGCAGTTCTTC.

At least ten counts were recorded for this clonotype. The J gene is TRBJ1-2, the V gene TRBV20-1; TRBD1 agrees at 8 bases. The ends lost 5 bases at V and 3 bases at J; junction bases unmatched: 2. Germline CDR1 is DFQATT and CDR2 is SNEGSKA (reference sequence). The CDR3 is 12 amino acids. The CDR3 bases are TGCAGTGCTCTGACAGGGGACTATGGCTACACCTTC. Translation gives CSALTGDYGYTF.

This clonotype has ten or more counts. The gene calls are TRBV7-2 and TRBJ2-7; 14 nucleotides line up with TRBD2. Germline CDR1 is SGHTA and CDR2 is FQGNSA. The V gene end was trimmed by 6 bases and the J gene end by 2 bases; junction bases not matched to a gene: 12. This CDR3 has 18 residues. CDR3 in amino acids: CASSLAGTSGGPAYEQYF. The CDR3 DNA sequence: TGTGCCAGCAGTCTCGCCGGGACTAGCGGGGGTCCTGCCTACGAGCAGTACTTC.